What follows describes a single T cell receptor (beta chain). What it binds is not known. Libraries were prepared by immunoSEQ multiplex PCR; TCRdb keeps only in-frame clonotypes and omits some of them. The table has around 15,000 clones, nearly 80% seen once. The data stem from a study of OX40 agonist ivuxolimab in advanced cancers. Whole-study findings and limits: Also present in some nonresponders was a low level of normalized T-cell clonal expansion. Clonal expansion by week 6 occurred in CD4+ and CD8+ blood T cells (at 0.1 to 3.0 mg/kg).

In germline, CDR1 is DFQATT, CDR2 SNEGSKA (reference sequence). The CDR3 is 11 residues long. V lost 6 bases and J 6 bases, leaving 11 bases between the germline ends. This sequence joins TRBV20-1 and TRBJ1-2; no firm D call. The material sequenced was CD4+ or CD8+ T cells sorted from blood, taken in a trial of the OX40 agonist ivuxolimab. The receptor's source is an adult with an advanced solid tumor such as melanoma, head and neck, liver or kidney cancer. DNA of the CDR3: TGCAGTGCGAGATGGGTAGATGGCTACACCTTC. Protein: CSARWVDGYTF.